Sequencing of this T cell receptor (beta chain) was carried out in a study of T cell clonotyping in hematopoietic cell transplantation. Study conclusions and caveats: No sorting was done, leaving CD4 and CD8 contributions mixed.

To note about this clone: Its antigen is still unknown.

The length of the CDR3 is 15 residues. V was pared by 5 bases and J by 5 bases, with 7 bases of the junction left unmatched. Germline V gene lookup returns CDR1 SGHTA and CDR2 FQGNSA. Repertoires were generated with immunoSEQ multiplex PCR, while TCRdb's copy carries only in-frame clones and drops some. Found here are about 12,000 clones, over 40% of them singletons; the top ten hold 9.5% to 12%. The chain carries TRBV7-2 and TRBJ2-1, with 9 bases aligning to TRBD2. The sequence was obtained from a middle-aged man in good health. Some clones in this sample may be carry-over from other donors' samples. Sequencing was done on a sample of peripheral blood mononuclear cells. CDR3 protein: CASSQGLAKNNEQFF. Here the CDR3 DNA reads TGTGCCAGCAGCCAGGGACTAGCAAAAAACAATGAGCAGTTCTTC.